This paragraph covers one TCR beta chain sequence. This clonotype was seen only a few times. Its cognate antigen has yet to be identified. Within one base of it there is no much larger clone, and no base qualities were kept. The sample is drawn from a study of CD8 T cells in ankylosing spondylitis listed by TCRdb under 2017. A note on the overall study: To find TCR variants linked to disease, the study profiled T cell receptor beta repertoires in ankylosing spondylitis patients and healthy donors. In total, the full study cohort was made up of 95 to 110 healthy donors and roughly 27 ankylosing spondylitis patients. Peripheral blood samples were taken, and synovial fluid was additionally collected from ankylosing spondylitis patients.

Sequencing relied on an Illumina HiSeq 2500. TCR beta libraries were prepared by quantitative 5'-RACE with molecular barcodes. The study's own analysis went as follows. To identify disease-linked TCR variants, a new computational method was used, one built on a probabilistic model of VDJ rearrangement. The public reads were reprocessed in TCRdb via fastp at Q25 and MiXCR, keeping in-frame beta chains. Records with the same CDR3 protein are collapsed into one entry carrying the most frequent genes and DNA. The V and J calls follow TCRdb's processing rather than the paper's. In all, the sample holds 300,000 to 400,000 distinct CDR3 sequences, and about 14% of those were seen once. 0.95% to 1.4% of the sample comes from the top ten. What the study reported, not specific to this receptor: In peripheral blood, the disease-linked clones were found at relatively low frequencies and had a CD8+ phenotype. A TCR beta motif made up of eight or nine highly homologous amino acid variants appeared to be characteristic of blood from ankylosing spondylitis patients. Some of the motif variants had been reported before in the synovial fluid and blood of reactive arthritis patients, a finding that suggests common disease-initiation mechanisms. The disease-linked clones were reported to be significantly enriched in matched synovial fluid samples from ankylosing spondylitis patients.

The CDR3 runs 13 residues from the cysteine to the phenylalanine. Only the CDR3 region is kept as DNA, spanning 39 bases read in frame from base 1. Between the V and J ends, shortened by 5 bases and 5 bases respectively, the junction contains 12 bases. The sequence joins TRBV12-3 or TRBV12-4 to TRBJ1-1; the D gene is possibly TRBD1, with 5 bases matching. The receptor's source is a male donor with ankylosing spondylitis or in good health (not recorded which). Input material: blood, either unsorted or a sorted T cell fraction (not recorded which). The nucleotide sequence reads TGTGCCAGCAGTCCTCGGGCAGGGACTGAAGCTTTCTTT. It translates as CASSPRAGTEAFF.